These 9 T cell receptor beta chains originate from one sample sequenced in a study of PD-1 blockade in classical Hodgkin lymphoma. Time point noted: newly diagnosed, previously untreated cHL patient sample. Sequencing was performed with immunoSEQ multiplex PCR; in TCRdb, only in-frame clones are kept and a portion is missing. The sample has 17,000 or so clones; 75% to 95% are singletons. Sequencing was done on a sample of peripheral blood mononuclear cells (PBMCs). The receptors here all came from a human donor with classical Hodgkin lymphoma.

The chain uses TRBV19 and TRBJ2-7; D may match TRBD1 or TRBD2 (5 bases each). This CDR3 region has 16 residues. The germline gives CDR1 LNHDA, CDR2 SQIVND (reference sequence). Trimming removed 3 bases from V and 0 bases from J, with 15 bases in between. The CDR3 loop reads CASSMGDGLISYEQYF. CDR3 nucleotide sequence: TGTGCCAGTAGTATGGGGGACGGACTGATCTCCTACGAGCAGTACTTC.

J is TRBJ2-4 and V is TRBV5-4, with TRBD2 identical over 7 bases. In germline, CDR1 is SGHNT, CDR2 YYREEE (reference sequence). CDR3 size: 14 residues. V shed 0 bases and J 7 bases; nucleotides not matched to a gene: 4. CDR3 region: CASSLVGEGNIQYF. The DNA of the CDR3 is TGTGCCAGCAGCTTGGTCGGGGAGGGGAACATTCAGTACTTC.

This clone has a single count. This sequence joins TRBV5-5 and TRBJ2-7; D possibly corresponds to TRBD2 (6 bases). The CDR3 is 16 residues long. The V and J ends lost 5 bases and 3 bases respectively, with 21 bases between them. The V gene's germline CDR1 is SGHKS and CDR2 YYEKEE (reference sequence). In nucleotides, the CDR3 is TGTGCCAGCAGGGTTGAAGGAGGGGACTGGAGCTACGAGCAGTACTTC. It yields the protein CASRVEGGDWSYEQYF.

The V gene is TRBV2, the J gene TRBJ2-2; D ambiguous. The germline CDR1 and CDR2 sequences are SNHLY and FYNNEI. CDR3 length: 14 residues. V lost 7 bases to trimming and J lost 4 bases, with 13 bases between them. CDR3 amino acids: CASIRAPRTGELFF. The CDR3 coding sequence is TGTGCCAGCATTCGGGCCCCCCGCACCGGGGAGCTGTTTTTT.

V usage is TRBV7-9 and J usage is TRBJ2-7; D uncertain. V dropped 1 base and J dropped 0 bases, with 7 bases sitting between them. The CDR3 sequence is 14 residues long. Germline V lookup: CDR1 SEHNR, CDR2 FQNEAQ (reference sequence). CDR3 sequence: CASSLGSGSYEQYF. The CDR3 nucleotides are TGTGCCAGCAGCTTAGGTTCCGGCTCCTACGAGCAGTACTTC.

This clone has only a few counts. This sequence joins TRBV7-9 and TRBJ2-1; tentatively, D is TRBD2 (6 bases). V shed 5 bases and J shed 1 base, with 15 bases lying between them. This CDR3 region has 16 residues. In germline, CDR1 is SEHNR, CDR2 FQNEAQ (reference sequence). The CDR3 region has the DNA TGTGCCAGCAGCCTTACTTTAGCGGTATCCTACAATGAGCAGTTCTTC. It translates to CASSLTLAVSYNEQFF.

The rearrangement uses TRBV5-1 and TRBJ2-5; maybe TRBD2 (6 bases). V lost 5 bases and J 5 bases, leaving 13 bases between the germline ends. Germline V gives CDR1 SGHRS, CDR2 YFSETQ. CDR3 length equals 13 residues. Here the CDR3 reads CASSLVGSETQYF. For the CDR3, the DNA is TGCGCCAGCAGTTTAGTCGGGAGTGAGACCCAGTACTTC.

By share, this clone counts as large. The chain uses TRBV7-9 and TRBJ2-7; 10 nucleotides align to TRBD2. CDR3 length equals 16 residues. Germline CDR1 reads SEHNR; CDR2 reads FQNEAQ (reference sequence). V was clipped by 1 base and J by 2 bases; unmatched bases: 5. CDR3 sequence: CASSLEASGSPYEQYF. In nucleotides, the CDR3 is TGTGCCAGCAGCTTAGAGGCTAGCGGGAGTCCCTACGAGCAGTACTTC.

The rearrangement links TRBV7-7 to TRBJ2-1; D gene unclear. The CDR3 contains 13 residues. Trimming took 2 bases from V and 7 from J, leaving 9 bases between them. CDR1 is SSHAT and CDR2 is FNYEAQ in the germline V gene (reference sequence). CDR3: CASSLIGANEQFF. CDR3 in DNA: TGTGCCAGCAGCTTAATAGGTGCGAATGAGCAGTTCTTC. Full variable domain (outside the CDR3, taken from reference TRBV7-7 and TRBJ2-1): GAGVSQSPRYKVTKRGQDVTLRCDPISSHATLYWYQQALGQGPEFLTYFNYEAQPDKSGLPSDRFSAERPEGSISTLTIQRTEQRDSAMYRCASSLIGANEQFFGPGTRLTVL.